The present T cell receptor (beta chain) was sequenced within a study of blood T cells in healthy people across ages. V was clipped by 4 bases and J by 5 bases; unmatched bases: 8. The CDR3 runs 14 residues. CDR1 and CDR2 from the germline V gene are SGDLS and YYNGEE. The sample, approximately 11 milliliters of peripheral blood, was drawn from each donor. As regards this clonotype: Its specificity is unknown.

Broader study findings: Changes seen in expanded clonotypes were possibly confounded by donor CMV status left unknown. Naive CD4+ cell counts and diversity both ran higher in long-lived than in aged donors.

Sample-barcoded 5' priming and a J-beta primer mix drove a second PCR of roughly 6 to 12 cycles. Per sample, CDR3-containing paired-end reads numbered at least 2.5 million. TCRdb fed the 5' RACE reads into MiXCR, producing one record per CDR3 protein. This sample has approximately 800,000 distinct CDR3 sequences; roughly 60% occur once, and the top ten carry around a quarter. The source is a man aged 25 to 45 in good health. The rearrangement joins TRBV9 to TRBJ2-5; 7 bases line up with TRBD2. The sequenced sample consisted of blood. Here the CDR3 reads CASSPQMGGETQYF. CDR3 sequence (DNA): TGTGCCAGCAGCCCACAGATGGGGGGGGAGACCCAGTACTTC. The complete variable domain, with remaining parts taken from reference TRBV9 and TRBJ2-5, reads DSGVTQTPKHLITATGQRVTLRCSPRSGDLSVYWYQQSLDQGLQFLIQYYNGEERAKGNILERFSAQQFPDLHSELNLSSLELGDSALYFCASSPQMGGETQYFGPGTRLLVL.